A single T cell receptor beta chain is shown here with its context. Its specificity is unknown. The data are from a study of beta chain features in type 1 diabetes. The investigators reverse transcribed all of the isolated RNA, so they sequenced expressed TCRB transcripts. Assay: immunoSEQ multiplex PCR; the TCRdb copy retains only in-frame clones and omits some. The sample has about 650,000 clones, 9.5% to 15% seen once; the top ten hold more than 0.095%. General study results and limits: Within each of all four CD4+ subsets, Type 1 diabetes patients had TCRB CDR3s that were moderately but significantly shorter.

The sample was naive CD4+ T cells from blood. The clonotype was recovered from a man aged 25 to 40 with type 1 diabetes.

The CDR3 DNA follows: TGTGCCAGCACCCCGGGGAGGGGGCTCTACGAGCAGTACTTC. Its translation: CASTPGRGLYEQYF. The chain employs TRBV7-9 and TRBJ2-7; either TRBD1 or TRBD2 may supply D (7 bases each). The germline V and J ends were trimmed by 7 bases and 3 bases, with 16 bases remaining between them. Germline lookup yields CDR1 SEHNR and CDR2 FQNEAQ (reference sequence). The CDR3 has 14 residues.